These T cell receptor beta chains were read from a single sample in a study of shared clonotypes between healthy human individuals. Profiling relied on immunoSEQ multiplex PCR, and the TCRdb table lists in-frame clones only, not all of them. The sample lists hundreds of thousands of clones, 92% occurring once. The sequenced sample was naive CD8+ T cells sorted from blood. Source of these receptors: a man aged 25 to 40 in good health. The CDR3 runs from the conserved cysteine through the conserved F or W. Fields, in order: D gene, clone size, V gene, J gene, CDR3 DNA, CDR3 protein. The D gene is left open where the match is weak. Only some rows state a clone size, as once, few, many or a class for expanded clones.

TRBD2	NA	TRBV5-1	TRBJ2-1	TGCGCCAGCAGTCTCACGCTTCGGGGGGGAGTATCCTACAATGAGCAGTTCTTC	CASSLTLRGGVSYNEQFF
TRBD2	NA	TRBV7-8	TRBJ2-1	TGTGCCAGCAGCGCCCGAAGAGCGGGAGCTGTAAATGAGCAGTTCTTC	CASSARRAGAVNEQFF
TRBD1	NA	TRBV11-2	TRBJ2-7	TGTGCCAGCAGCATCCAGGGGGTAGAGCAGTACTTC	CASSIQGVEQYF
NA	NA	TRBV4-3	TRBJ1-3	TGCGCCAGCAGCCAAGATAGAATCTCTGGAAACACCATATATTTT	CASSQDRISGNTIYF
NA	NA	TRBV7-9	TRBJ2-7	TGTGCCAGCAGTACTATTGGAGAGCAGTACTTC	CASSTIGEQYF
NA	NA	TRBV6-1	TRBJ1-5	TGTGCCAGCAGCGAAGCTTGGAATAGCAATCAGCCCCAGCATTTT	CASSEAWNSNQPQHF
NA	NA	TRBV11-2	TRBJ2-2	TGTGCCAGCAGCTCTGGGACGGACGGGGAGCTGTTTTTT	CASSSGTDGELFF
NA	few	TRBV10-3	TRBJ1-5	TGTGCCATCAGTGAGGTGCGGGCAGGTCAGCCCCAGCATTTT	CAISEVRAGQPQHF
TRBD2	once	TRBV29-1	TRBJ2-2	TGCAGCGTTGAATCCACGGGAGGGCCTGGCGGGGAGCTGTTTTTT	CSVESTGGPGGELFF
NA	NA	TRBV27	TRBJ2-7	TGTGCCAGCAGTTTATCGGGGTCCTATGGGCAGTACTTC	CASSLSGSYGQYF